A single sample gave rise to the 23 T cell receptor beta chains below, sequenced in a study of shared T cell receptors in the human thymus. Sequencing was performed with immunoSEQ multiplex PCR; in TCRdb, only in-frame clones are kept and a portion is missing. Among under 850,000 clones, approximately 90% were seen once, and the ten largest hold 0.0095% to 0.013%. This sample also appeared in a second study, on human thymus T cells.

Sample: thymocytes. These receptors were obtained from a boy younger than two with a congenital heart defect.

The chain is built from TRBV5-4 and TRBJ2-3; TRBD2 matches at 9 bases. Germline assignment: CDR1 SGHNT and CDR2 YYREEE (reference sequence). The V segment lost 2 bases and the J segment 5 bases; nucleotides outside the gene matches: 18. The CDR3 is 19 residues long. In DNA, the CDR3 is TGTGCCAGCAGCTTATCCCGTCTTAGGCGGGAGGGCCTTGGAGATACGCAGTATTTT. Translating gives CASSLSRLRREGLGDTQYF. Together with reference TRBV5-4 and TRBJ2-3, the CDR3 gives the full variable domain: ETGVTQSPTHLIKTRGQQVTLRCSSQSGHNTVSWYQQALGQGPQFIFQYYREEENGRGNFPPRFSGLQFPNYSSELNVNALELDDSALYLCASSLSRLRREGLGDTQYFGPGTRLTVL.

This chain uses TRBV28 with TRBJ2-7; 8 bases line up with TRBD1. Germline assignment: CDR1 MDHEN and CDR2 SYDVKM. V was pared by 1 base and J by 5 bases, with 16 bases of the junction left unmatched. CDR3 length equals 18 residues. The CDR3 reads CASSLSRAGGPFEDEQYF. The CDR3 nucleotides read TGTGCCAGCAGTTTATCACGGGCAGGGGGCCCCTTTGAAGACGAGCAGTACTTC.

The CDR3 nucleotides are TGTGCCAGCAGCCAACTAACGACCTACGAGCAGTACTTC. It codes for CASSQLTTYEQYF. V is TRBV9 and J is TRBJ2-7; D unclear. The V gene lost 4 bases and the J gene lost 2 bases, with 10 bases spanning the gap. This CDR3 contains 13 residues. Looked up from germline, CDR1 is SGDLS and CDR2 is YYNGEE.

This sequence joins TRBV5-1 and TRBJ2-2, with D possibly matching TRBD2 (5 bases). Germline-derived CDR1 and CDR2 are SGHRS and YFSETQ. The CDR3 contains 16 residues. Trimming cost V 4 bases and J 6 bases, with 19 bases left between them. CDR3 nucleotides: TGCGCCAGCAGCCCTCCCCACCAGCGGTCCCCCGGGGAGCTGTTTTTT. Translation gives CASSPPHQRSPGELFF.

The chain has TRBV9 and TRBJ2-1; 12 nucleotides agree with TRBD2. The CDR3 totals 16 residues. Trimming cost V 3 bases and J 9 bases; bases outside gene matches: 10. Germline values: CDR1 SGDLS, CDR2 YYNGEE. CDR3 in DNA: TGTGCCAGCAGCGCCAGACTAGCGGGAGTTGGGGTTGAGCAGTTCTTC. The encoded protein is CASSARLAGVGVEQFF.

The CDR3 region is CASSQAVGGTGNTEAFF. In DNA, the CDR3 is TGTGCCAGCTCACAGGCGGTTGGTGGGACAGGGAACACTGAAGCTTTCTTT. The chain couples TRBV18 to TRBJ1-1, with TRBD1 identical over 8 bases. V gave up 4 bases and J gave up 1 base; unmatched junction bases: 11. The CDR3 contains 17 residues. Germline lookup yields CDR1 KGHSH and CDR2 LQKENI.

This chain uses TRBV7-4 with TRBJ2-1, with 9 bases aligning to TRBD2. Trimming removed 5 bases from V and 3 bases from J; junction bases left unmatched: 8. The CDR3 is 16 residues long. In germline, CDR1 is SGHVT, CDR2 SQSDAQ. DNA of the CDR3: TGTGCCAGCAGCCCCATAGCGGGAGCTATCTACAATGAGCAGTTCTTC. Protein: CASSPIAGAIYNEQFF.

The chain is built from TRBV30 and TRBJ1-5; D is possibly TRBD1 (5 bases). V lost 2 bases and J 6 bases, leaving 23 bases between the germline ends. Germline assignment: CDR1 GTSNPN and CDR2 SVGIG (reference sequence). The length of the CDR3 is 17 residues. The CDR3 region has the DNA TGTGCCTGGAGTATCCCCCCTGTCCCCAGGGATGGTCAGCCCCAGCATTTT. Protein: CAWSIPPVPRDGQPQHF.

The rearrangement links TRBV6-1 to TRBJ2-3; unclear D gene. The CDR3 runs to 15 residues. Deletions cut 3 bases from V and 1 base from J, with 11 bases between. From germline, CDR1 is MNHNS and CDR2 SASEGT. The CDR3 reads CASSEIAARTDTQYF. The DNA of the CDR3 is TGTGCCAGCAGTGAGATAGCTGCCCGCACAGATACGCAGTATTTT.

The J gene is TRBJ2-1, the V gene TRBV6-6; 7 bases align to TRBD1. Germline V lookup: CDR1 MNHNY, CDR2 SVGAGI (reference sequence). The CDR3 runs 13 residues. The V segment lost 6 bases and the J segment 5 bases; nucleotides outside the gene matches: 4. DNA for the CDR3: TGTGCCAGCAGGACAGGGATGCACAATGAGCAGTTCTTC. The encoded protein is CASRTGMHNEQFF.

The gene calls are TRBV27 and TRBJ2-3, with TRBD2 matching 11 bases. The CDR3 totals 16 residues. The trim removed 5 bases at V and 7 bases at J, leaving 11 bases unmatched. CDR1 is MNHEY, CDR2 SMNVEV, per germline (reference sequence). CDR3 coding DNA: TGTGCCAGCAGTAGGTACTTAGCGGGAGGGCGTAATACGCAGTATTTT. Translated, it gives CASSRYLAGGRNTQYF.

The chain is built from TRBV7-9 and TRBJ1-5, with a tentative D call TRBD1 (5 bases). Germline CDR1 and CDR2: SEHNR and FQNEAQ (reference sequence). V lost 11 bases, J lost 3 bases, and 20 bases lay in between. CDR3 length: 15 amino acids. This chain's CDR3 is CAATPRRADNQPQHF. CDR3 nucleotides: TGTGCCGCCACCCCTCGCAGGGCGGACAATCAGCCCCAGCATTTT.

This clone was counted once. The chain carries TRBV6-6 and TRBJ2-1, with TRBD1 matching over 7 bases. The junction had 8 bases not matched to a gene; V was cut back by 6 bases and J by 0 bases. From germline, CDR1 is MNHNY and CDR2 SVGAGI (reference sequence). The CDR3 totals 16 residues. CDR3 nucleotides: TGTGCCAGCAGCCTAGCCCGGGACAGCTCCTACAATGAGCAGTTCTTC. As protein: CASSLARDSSYNEQFF.

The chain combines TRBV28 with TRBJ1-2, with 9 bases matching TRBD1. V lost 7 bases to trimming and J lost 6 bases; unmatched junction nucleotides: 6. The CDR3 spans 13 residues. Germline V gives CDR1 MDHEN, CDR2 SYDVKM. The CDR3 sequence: CASTDRGGHGYTF. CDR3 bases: TGTGCCAGCACGGACAGGGGAGGGCATGGCTACACCTTC.

Written as DNA, the CDR3 is TGTGCCAGCAGCTTAGAAGAGGCATTCTACGAGCAGTACTTC. It specifies CASSLEEAFYEQYF. The rearrangement uses TRBV11-3 and TRBJ2-7; no clear D gene. V lost 0 bases, J lost 3 bases, and 9 bases lay in between. This CDR3 region has 14 residues. Germline V CDR1 and CDR2: SGHNT, YENEEA.

CDR3 sequence (DNA): TGTGCCAGCAGTACCGACAGGGGTGATACTGAAGCTTTCTTT. This encodes CASSTDRGDTEAFF. The chain joins TRBV6-4 to TRBJ1-1; TRBD1 matches 8 bases. J lost 5 bases, V lost 5 bases, and 7 bases had no gene match. The CDR3 length is 14 residues. Germline V gene data show CDR1 as MRHNA and CDR2 as SNTAGT.

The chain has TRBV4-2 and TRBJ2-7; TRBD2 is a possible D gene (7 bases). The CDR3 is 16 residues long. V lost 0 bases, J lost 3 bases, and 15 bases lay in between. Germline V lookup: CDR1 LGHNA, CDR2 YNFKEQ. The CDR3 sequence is CASSQETGLVGYEQYF. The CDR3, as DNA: TGTGCCAGCAGCCAAGAGACAGGACTAGTAGGCTACGAGCAGTACTTC.

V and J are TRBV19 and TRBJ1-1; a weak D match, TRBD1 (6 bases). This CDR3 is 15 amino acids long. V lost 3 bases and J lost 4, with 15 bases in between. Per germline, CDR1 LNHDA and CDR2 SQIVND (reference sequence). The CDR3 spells CASSMRAGEGTEAFF. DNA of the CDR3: TGTGCCAGTAGTATGCGGGCAGGGGAGGGCACTGAAGCTTTCTTT.

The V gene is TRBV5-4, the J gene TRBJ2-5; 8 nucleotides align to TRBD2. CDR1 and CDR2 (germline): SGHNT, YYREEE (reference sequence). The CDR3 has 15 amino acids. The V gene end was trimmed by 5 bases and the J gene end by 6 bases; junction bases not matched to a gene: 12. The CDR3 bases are TGTGCCAGCAGTCCCGGAGCGGGGGCTGAAAAGACCCAGTACTTC. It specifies CASSPGAGAEKTQYF.

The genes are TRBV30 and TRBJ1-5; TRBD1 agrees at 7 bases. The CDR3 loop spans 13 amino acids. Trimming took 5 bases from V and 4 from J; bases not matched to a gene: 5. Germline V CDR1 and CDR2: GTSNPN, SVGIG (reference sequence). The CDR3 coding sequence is TGTGCCTGGCGACAGGGCCGGAATCAGCCCCAGCATTTT. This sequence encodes CAWRQGRNQPQHF. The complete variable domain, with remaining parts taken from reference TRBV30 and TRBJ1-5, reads SQTIHQWPATLVQPVGSPLSLECTVEGTSNPNLYWYRQAAGRGLQLLFYSVGIGQISSEVPQNLSASRPQDRQFILSSKKLLLSDSGFYLCAWRQGRNQPQHFGDGTRLSIL.

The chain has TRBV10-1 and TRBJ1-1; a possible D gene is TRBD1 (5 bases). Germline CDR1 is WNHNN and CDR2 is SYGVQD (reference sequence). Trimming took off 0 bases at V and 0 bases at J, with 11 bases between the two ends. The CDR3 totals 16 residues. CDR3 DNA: TGCGCCAGCAGTGAGTCGGGGGGAGAGGTGAACACTGAAGCTTTCTTT. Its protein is CASSESGGEVNTEAFF.

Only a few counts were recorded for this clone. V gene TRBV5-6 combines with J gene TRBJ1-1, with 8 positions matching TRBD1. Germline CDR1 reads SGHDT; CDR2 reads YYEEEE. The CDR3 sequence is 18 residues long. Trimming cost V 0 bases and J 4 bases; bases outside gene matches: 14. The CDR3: CASSLGPLAGGGGTEAFF. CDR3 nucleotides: TGTGCCAGCAGCTTGGGTCCCCTCGCAGGGGGCGGGGGCACTGAAGCTTTCTTT.

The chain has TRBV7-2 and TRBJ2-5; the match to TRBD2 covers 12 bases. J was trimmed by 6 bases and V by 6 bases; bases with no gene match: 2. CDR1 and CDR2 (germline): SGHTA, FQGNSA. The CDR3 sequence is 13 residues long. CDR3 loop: CASRLAGGQTQYF. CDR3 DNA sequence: TGTGCCAGCAGGCTAGCGGGAGGGCAGACCCAGTACTTC.